One and the same sample provided the 15 T cell receptor beta chains below, sequenced in a study of OX40 agonist ivuxolimab in advanced cancers. The assay was immunoSEQ multiplex PCR, and TCRdb's table has in-frame clones only and misses some. The table includes 90,000 to 100,000 clones, less than 90% detected once. The sequencing here drew on CD4+ or CD8+ T cells sorted from blood, taken in a trial of the OX40 agonist ivuxolimab. All receptors come from an adult with an advanced solid tumor such as melanoma, head and neck, liver or kidney cancer.

This chain links TRBV7-9 with TRBJ1-3, with a possible D match to TRBD1 (5 bases). Between the trimmed V and J ends, which lost 5 bases and 4 bases, there was a span of 21 bases. Germline values: CDR1 SEHNR, CDR2 FQNEAQ (reference sequence). This CDR3 has 17 residues. The CDR3 here is CASSPGGAGGSGNTIYF. The CDR3 DNA follows: TGTGCCAGCAGCCCCGGAGGGGCGGGGGGAAGCGGAAACACCATATATTTT. Based on the CDR3 plus reference TRBV7-9 and TRBJ1-3, the full variable domain is DTGVSQNPRHKITKRGQNVTFRCDPISEHNRLYWYRQTLGQGPEFLTYFQNEAQLEKSRLLSDRFSAERPKGSFSTLEIQRTEQGDSAMYLCASSPGGAGGSGNTIYFGEGSWLTVV.

The chain employs TRBV11-2 and TRBJ1-2; weak D call: TRBD1 (6 bases). V was shortened by 2 bases and J by 6 bases, with 10 bases between the two germline ends. Per the germline V gene, CDR1 is SGHAT and CDR2 is FQNNGV. The CDR3 length is 13 residues. CDR3 coding DNA: TGTGCCAGCAGCTTAACAGGGTACGATGGCTACACCTTC. Translated: CASSLTGYDGYTF.

The V and J genes are TRBV6-5 and TRBJ2-2; 11 bases match TRBD1. V lost 2 bases and J lost 4; bases outside the gene matches: 0. CDR3 length: 15 amino acids. The V gene's germline CDR1 is MNHEY and CDR2 SVGAGI. The CDR3 DNA sequence: TGTGCCAGCAGTTACGGGACAGGGGGCACCGGGGAGCTGTTTTTT. Encoded protein: CASSYGTGGTGELFF.

This clone was counted between two and nine times. V is TRBV18 and J is TRBJ2-7, with a weak D call TRBD2 (5 bases). Trimming removed 4 bases at V and 8 bases at J, with 12 bases between. CDR3 length equals 12 residues. Germline V gene data show CDR1 as KGHSH and CDR2 as LQKENI. The CDR3 sequence: CASSLVGDKQYV. The CDR3 region has the DNA TGTGCCAGCTCACTGGTCGGGGATAAGCAGTACGTC.

The chain couples TRBV5-1 to TRBJ2-1, with unresolved D. The CDR3 extends over 16 amino acids. V was cut by 1 base and J by 3 bases, with 14 bases left in between. Germline V gene sequence: CDR1 SGHRS, CDR2 YFSETQ. The CDR3 loop is CASSLTAASGYNEQFF. DNA for the CDR3: TGCGCCAGCAGCTTGACCGCGGCTAGTGGCTACAATGAGCAGTTCTTC. The full variable domain, rest sourced from reference TRBV5-1 and TRBJ2-1, is KAGVTQTPRYLIKTRGQQVTLSCSPISGHRSVSWYQQTPGQGLQFLFEYFSETQRNKGNFPGRFSGRQFSNSRSEMNVSTLELGDSALYLCASSLTAASGYNEQFFGPGTRLTVL.

The table lists this clone with a few counts. This sequence joins TRBV2 and TRBJ1-3; maybe TRBD1 (5 bases). The germline gives CDR1 SNHLY, CDR2 FYNNEI. V dropped 3 bases and J dropped 4 bases, with 7 bases sitting between them. The CDR3 spans 13 residues. The CDR3 region has the DNA TGTGCCAGCAGTGAGACAGAAGGAAACACCATATATTTT. Translation gives CASSETEGNTIYF.

This clone came up once. The chain couples TRBV5-1 to TRBJ2-5, with D perhaps TRBD1 (5 bases). The CDR3 totals 15 residues. The germline V and J ends were trimmed by 1 base and 1 base, with 11 bases remaining between them. The germline CDR1 and CDR2 sequences are SGHRS and YFSETQ. CDR3 loop: CASSLITGSQETQYF. The CDR3 DNA is TGCGCCAGCAGCTTGATCACAGGATCCCAAGAGACCCAGTACTTC. Looking up the rest from reference TRBV5-1 and TRBJ2-5 gives the full variable domain: KAGVTQTPRYLIKTRGQQVTLSCSPISGHRSVSWYQQTPGQGLQFLFEYFSETQRNKGNFPGRFSGRQFSNSRSEMNVSTLELGDSALYLCASSLITGSQETQYFGPGTRLLVL.

The V call is TRBV4-3, the J call TRBJ1-4, with D uncertain. The V gene's germline CDR1 is LGHNA and CDR2 YSLEER. Trimming took off 0 bases at V and 0 bases at J, with 11 bases between the two ends. The CDR3 totals 17 residues. DNA of the CDR3: TGCGCCAGCAGCCAAGAGGCCTGGCCTGCAACTAATGAAAAACTGTTTTTT. It codes for CASSQEAWPATNEKLFF.

The rearrangement joins TRBV11-1 to TRBJ2-3; D ambiguous. CDR3 length equals 14 residues. Germline values: CDR1 SGHAT, CDR2 FQDESV (reference sequence). The V end was cut by 1 base, the J end by 2 bases, with 7 bases between. The CDR3 region has the DNA TGTGCCAGCAGCTTAGGAGTCTCCACAGATACGCAGTATTTT. Translated: CASSLGVSTDTQYF.

This chain connects TRBV19 to TRBJ1-5, with 10 bases matching TRBD1. CDR3 length: 16 amino acids. Germline-derived CDR1 and CDR2 are LNHDA and SQIVND (reference sequence). Trimming cost V 1 base and J 3 bases; bases outside gene matches: 3. For the CDR3, the DNA is TGTGCCAGTAGTATAGCGGGACAGGGGTACAATCAGCCCCAGCATTTT. Its translation: CASSIAGQGYNQPQHF.

The V gene is TRBV28, the J gene TRBJ2-2, with TRBD2 identical over 9 bases. The CDR3 is made up of 17 amino acids. CDR1 and CDR2 (germline): MDHEN, SYDVKM. Trimming at V came to 5 bases and at J to 3 bases, leaving 10 bases not matched to a gene. Here the CDR3 reads CASSPPQREAHTGELFF. The CDR3 coding sequence is TGTGCCAGCAGTCCCCCGCAGCGGGAGGCCCACACCGGGGAGCTGTTTTTT.

The chain is built from TRBV5-6 and TRBJ2-7; unclear D gene. The CDR3 consists of 14 residues. Trimming pared 3 bases from V and 1 base from J, leaving 11 bases between. Germline V gene data show CDR1 as SGHDT and CDR2 as YYEEEE. The CDR3 is CASSSRYRSYEQYV. In nucleotides, the CDR3 is TGTGCCAGCAGCTCTCGTTACAGATCCTACGAGCAGTACGTC.

The genes are TRBV18 and TRBJ2-7, with D perhaps TRBD2 (6 bases). The germline gives CDR1 KGHSH, CDR2 LQKENI. This CDR3 contains 17 residues. V lost 3 bases, J lost 3 bases, and 21 bases lay in between. As DNA, the CDR3 is TGTGCCAGCTCACCCCGAGGTCGGCCCTTGGGGGGCTACGAGCAGTACGTC. As protein: CASSPRGRPLGGYEQYV.

Remarks on this clone: Other DNA variants within this sample encode the same CDR3. The V call is TRBV30, the J call TRBJ1-5; 10 nucleotides agree with TRBD1. The CDR3 runs to 12 residues. J gave up 7 bases and V 5 bases, and 2 bases lay outside the gene matches. Looked up from germline, CDR1 is GTSNPN and CDR2 is SVGIG (reference sequence). Here the CDR3 reads CAWGQGGQPQHF. The DNA for the CDR3 is TGTGCCTGGGGACAGGGGGGCCAGCCCCAGCATTTT.

The chain employs TRBV10-2 and TRBJ2-3; possible D gene TRBD2, 6 bases. Germline CDR1 reads WSHSY; CDR2 reads SAAADI. The CDR3 extends over 12 amino acids. Trimming shortened V by 9 bases and J by 0 bases, and 7 bases separated the two germline ends. The CDR3 loop is CASLASTDTQYF. The CDR3 nucleotides are TGCGCCAGTCTAGCGAGCACAGATACGCAGTATTTT.